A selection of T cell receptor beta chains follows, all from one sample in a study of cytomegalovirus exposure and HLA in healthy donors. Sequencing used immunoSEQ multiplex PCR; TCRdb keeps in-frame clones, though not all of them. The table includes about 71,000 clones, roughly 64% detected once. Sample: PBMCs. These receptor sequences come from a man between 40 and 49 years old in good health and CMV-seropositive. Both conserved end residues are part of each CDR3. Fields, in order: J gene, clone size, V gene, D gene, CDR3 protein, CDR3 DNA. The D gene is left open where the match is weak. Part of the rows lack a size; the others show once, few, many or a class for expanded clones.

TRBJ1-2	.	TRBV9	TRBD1	CASSRRGIGDYDYTF	TGTGCCAGCAGCCGCAGGGGGATAGGGGATTATGACTACACCTTC
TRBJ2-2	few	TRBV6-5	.	CASSYFRVNTGELFF	TGTGCCAGCAGTTATTTCAGGGTGAACACCGGGGAGCTGTTTTTT
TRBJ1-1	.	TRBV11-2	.	CASSLDQGLGTEAFF	TGTGCCAGCAGCTTAGACCAGGGGCTGGGCACTGAAGCTTTCTTT
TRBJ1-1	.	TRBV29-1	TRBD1	CSTMGGQGTEAFF	TGCAGCACAATGGGGGGACAGGGCACTGAAGCTTTCTTT
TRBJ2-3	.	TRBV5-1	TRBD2	CATTSGGLAGGADTQYF	TGCGCCACCACCAGTGGGGGACTAGCGGGGGGTGCAGATACGCAGTATTTT
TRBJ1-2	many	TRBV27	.	CASRPTGKADGYTF	TGTGCCAGCAGGCCGACGGGGAAGGCGGATGGCTACACCTTC
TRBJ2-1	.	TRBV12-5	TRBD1	CASGSGTDYNEQFF	TGTGCTAGTGGTTCCGGGACAGACTACAATGAGCAGTTCTTC
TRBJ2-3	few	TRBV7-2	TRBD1	CASSLGGQGRRADTQYF	TGTGCCAGCAGCTTAGGAGGACAGGGTCGTCGGGCAGATACGCAGTATTTT
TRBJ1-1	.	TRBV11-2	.	CASSLDRGRNTEAFF	TGTGCCAGCAGCTTAGATCGAGGTCGGAACACTGAAGCTTTCTTT
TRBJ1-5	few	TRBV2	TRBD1	CASRGGTANQPQHF	TGTGCCAGCAGGGGTGGGACAGCAAATCAGCCCCAGCATTTT
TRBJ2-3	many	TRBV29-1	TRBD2	CSVEDRLAGTDTQYF	TGCAGCGTTGAAGACCGACTAGCGGGCACAGATACGCAGTATTTT
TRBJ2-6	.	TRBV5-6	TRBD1	CASSSGQEIPTGANVLTF	TGTGCCAGCAGCTCCGGACAGGAGATCCCTACTGGGGCCAACGTCCTGACTTTC
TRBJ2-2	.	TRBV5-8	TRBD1	CASSLGQGVNTGELFF	TGTGCCAGCAGCCTCGGACAGGGTGTGAACACCGGGGAGCTGTTTTTT
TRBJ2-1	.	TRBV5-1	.	CASSLRDPRGLDEQFF	TGCGCCAGCAGCTTGCGAGACCCCAGGGGCCTGGATGAGCAGTTCTTC
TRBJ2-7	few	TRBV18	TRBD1	CASSWGQGYEQYF	TGTGCCAGCTCGTGGGGACAGGGGTACGAGCAGTACTTC
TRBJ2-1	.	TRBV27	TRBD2	CASSLTPGLAAEQFF	TGTGCCAGCAGTCTCACACCGGGACTAGCGGCTGAGCAGTTCTTC
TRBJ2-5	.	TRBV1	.	CTSSHGGTNQETQYF	TGCACCAGCAGCCACGGGGGGACAAACCAAGAGACCCAGTACTTC
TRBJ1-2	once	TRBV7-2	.	CASSGGEFLPYTF	TGTGCCAGCAGCGGAGGGGAATTTCTTCCCTACACCTTC
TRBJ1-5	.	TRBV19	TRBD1	CASQINRGDSNQPQHF	TGTGCCAGCCAAATCAACAGGGGGGATAGCAATCAGCCCCAGCATTTT
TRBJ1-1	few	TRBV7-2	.	CASSLNRAEAFF	TGTGCCAGCAGCTTGAACAGGGCTGAAGCTTTCTTT
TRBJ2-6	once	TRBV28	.	CASLPRDSGANVLTF	TGTGCCAGCCTTCCGAGGGACTCTGGGGCCAACGTCCTGACTTTC
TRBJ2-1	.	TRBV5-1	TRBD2	CASSRGTSGGVDEQFF	TGCGCCAGCAGCCGAGGGACTAGCGGGGGGGTGGATGAGCAGTTCTTC
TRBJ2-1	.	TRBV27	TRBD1	CASSLQLQYRGGEQFF	TGTGCCAGCAGTTTACAATTACAGTACAGGGGCGGTGAGCAGTTCTTC
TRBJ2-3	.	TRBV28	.	CATASSGLTDTQYF	TGTGCCACCGCTAGTAGCGGCCTCACAGATACGCAGTATTTT
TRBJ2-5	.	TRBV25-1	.	CASSEYGQTQYF	TGTGCCAGCAGTGAATATGGGCAGACCCAGTACTTC
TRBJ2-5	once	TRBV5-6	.	CASSGGVGRGPEETQYF	TGTGCCAGCAGCGGGGGGGTTGGGCGGGGGCCCGAAGAGACCCAGTACTTC
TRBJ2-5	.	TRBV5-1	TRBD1	CASSFQGAGETQYF	TGCGCCAGCAGCTTCCAGGGGGCCGGAGAGACCCAGTACTTC
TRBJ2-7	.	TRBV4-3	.	CASSQRGQPYEQYF	TGCGCCAGCAGCCAGCGGGGACAGCCCTACGAGCAGTACTTC
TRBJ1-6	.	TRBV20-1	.	CSARDAGPLHF	TGCAGTGCTAGAGATGCAGGTCCCCTCCACTTT
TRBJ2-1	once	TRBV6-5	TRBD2	CASSYSVGGGMDEQFF	TGTGCCAGCAGTTACTCGGTCGGGGGGGGCATGGATGAGCAGTTCTTC
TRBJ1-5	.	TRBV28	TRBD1	CASSSPGTGGNQPQHF	TGTGCCAGCAGTTCCCCCGGGACAGGGGGCAATCAGCCCCAGCATTTT
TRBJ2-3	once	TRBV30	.	CAWSYYTDTQYF	TGTGCCTGGAGTTATTACACAGATACGCAGTATTTT
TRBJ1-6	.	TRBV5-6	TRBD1	CASSLAGQGWNSPLHF	TGTGCCAGCAGCTTGGCGGGACAGGGTTGGAATTCACCCCTCCACTTT
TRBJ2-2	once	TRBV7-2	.	CASSLVPGTGELFF	TGTGCCAGCAGCTTAGTTCCCGGGACCGGGGAGCTGTTTTTT
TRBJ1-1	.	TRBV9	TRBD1	CASSPRTRTGHTEAFF	TGTGCCAGCAGCCCCCGAACTAGGACAGGCCACACTGAAGCTTTCTTT